This TCR beta chain comes out of a study of PD-L1 blockade in urothelial cancer. This CDR3 has 16 residues. Per germline, CDR1 SGHTA and CDR2 FQGNSA. With 5 bases removed from V and 1 base from J, the gap between germline ends came to 15 bases. Some clones are missing from TCRdb's copy, which holds only in-frame ones; the method was immunoSEQ multiplex PCR. The sample contains 100,000 to 150,000 clones, 86% of which appear only once. Time point defined: peripheral blood 6 weeks after treatment start. This clone showed up just a few times. This clonotype was sampled from a man aged 50 to 60 with urothelial cancer. Specimen: PBMCs, collected around atezolizumab (anti-PD-L1) treatment. V is TRBV7-2 and J is TRBJ2-4, with a weak D call TRBD2 (5 bases). In DNA, the CDR3 is TGTGCCAGCAGCCCCCGACGTGGCGGGGCCAAAAACATTCAGTACTTC. Translation gives CASSPRRGGAKNIQYF.